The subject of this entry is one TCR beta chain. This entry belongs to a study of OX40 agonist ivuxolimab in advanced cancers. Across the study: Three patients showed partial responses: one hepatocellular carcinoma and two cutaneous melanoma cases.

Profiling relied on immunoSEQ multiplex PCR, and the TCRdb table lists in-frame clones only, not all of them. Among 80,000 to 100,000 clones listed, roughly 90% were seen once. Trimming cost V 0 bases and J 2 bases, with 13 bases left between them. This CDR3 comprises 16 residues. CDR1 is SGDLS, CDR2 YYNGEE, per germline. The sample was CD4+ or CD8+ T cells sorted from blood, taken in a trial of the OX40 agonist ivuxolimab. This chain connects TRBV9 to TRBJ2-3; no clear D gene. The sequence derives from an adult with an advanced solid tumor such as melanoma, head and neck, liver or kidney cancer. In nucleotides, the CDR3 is TGTGCCAGCAGCGTAGACGGCGAGATCTTCACAGATACGCAGTATTTT. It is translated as CASSVDGEIFTDTQYF.